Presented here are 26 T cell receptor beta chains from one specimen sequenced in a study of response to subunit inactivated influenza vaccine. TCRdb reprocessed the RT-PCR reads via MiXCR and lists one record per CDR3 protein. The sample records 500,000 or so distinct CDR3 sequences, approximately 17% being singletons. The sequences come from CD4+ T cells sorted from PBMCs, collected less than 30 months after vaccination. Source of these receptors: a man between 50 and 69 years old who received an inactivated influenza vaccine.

In DNA form, the CDR3 reads TGTGCCAGCAGCGCCCTAGCGGGAGCGGGGACCCAAGAGACCCAGTACTTC. It translates to CASSALAGAGTQETQYF. The chain employs TRBV9 and TRBJ2-5, with 10 bases matching TRBD2. The length of the CDR3 is 17 residues. Unmatched junction bases numbered 9, after V lost 3 bases and J lost 1 base. In germline, CDR1 is SGDLS, CDR2 YYNGEE.

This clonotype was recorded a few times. Written as DNA, the CDR3 is TGCAGTGCCGGGGATGACTATGGCTACACCTTC. This sequence encodes CSAGDDYGYTF. The genes are TRBV20-1 and TRBJ1-2; D remains ambiguous. The germline V gene has CDR1 DFQATT and CDR2 SNEGSKA (reference sequence). The CDR3 is made up of 11 amino acids. The V and J ends lost 6 bases and 3 bases respectively, with 8 bases between them.

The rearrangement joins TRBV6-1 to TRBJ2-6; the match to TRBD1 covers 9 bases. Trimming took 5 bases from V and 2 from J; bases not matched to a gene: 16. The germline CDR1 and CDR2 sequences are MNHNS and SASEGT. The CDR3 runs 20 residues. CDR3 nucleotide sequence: TGTGCCAGCAGTCAACCCCGTTTACAGGGGGCGAGGACTGGGGCCAACGTCCTGACTTTC. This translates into CASSQPRLQGARTGANVLTF.

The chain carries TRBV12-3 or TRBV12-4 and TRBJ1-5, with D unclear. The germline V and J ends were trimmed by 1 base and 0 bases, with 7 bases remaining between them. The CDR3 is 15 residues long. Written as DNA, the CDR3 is TGTGCCAGCAGTTTAGTTTCAGGTAGCAATCAGCCCCAGCATTTT. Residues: CASSLVSGSNQPQHF.

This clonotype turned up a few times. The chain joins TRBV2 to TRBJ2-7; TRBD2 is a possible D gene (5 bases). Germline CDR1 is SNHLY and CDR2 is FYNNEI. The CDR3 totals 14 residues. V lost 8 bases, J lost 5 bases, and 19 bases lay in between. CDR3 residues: CASLGPGVVHEQYF. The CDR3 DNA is TGTGCCAGCCTCGGCCCCGGGGTAGTCCACGAGCAGTACTTC. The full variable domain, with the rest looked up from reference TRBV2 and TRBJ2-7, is EPEVTQTPSHQVTQMGQEVILRCVPISNHLYFYWYRQILGQKVEFLVSFYNNEISEKSEIFDDQFSVERPDGSNFTLKIRSTKLEDSAMYFCASLGPGVVHEQYFGPGTRLTVT.

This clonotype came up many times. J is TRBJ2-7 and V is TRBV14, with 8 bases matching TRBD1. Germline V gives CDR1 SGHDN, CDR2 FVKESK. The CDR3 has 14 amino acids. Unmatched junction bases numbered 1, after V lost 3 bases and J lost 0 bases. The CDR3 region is CASSQGTGSYEQYF. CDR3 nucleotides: TGTGCCAGCAGCCAGGGGACAGGCTCCTACGAGCAGTACTTC.

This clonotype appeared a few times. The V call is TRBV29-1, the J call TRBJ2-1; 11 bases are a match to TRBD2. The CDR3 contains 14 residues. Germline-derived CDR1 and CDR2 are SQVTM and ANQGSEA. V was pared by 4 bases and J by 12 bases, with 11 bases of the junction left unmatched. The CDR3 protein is CSVGTSGSLVGQFF. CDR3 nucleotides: TGCAGCGTTGGAACTAGCGGGAGCCTCGTTGGGCAGTTCTTC.

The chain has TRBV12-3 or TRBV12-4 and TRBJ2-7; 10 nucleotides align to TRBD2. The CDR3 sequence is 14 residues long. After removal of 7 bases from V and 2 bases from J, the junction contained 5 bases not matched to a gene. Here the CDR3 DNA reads TGTGCCAGCACCGTAGCGGGAGGCCCCTACGAGCAGTACTTC. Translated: CASTVAGGPYEQYF.

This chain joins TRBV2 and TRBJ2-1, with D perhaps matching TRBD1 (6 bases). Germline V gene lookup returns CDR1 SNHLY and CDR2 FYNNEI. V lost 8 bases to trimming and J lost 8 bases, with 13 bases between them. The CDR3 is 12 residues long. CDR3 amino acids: CASCRGSHEQFF. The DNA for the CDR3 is TGTGCCAGCTGCAGGGGATCCCATGAGCAGTTCTTC.

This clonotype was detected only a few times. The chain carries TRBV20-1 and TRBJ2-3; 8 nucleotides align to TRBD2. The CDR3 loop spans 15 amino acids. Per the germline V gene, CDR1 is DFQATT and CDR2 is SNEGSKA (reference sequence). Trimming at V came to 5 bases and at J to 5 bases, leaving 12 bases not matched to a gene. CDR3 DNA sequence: TGCAGTGCTCCTAAAGCGGGAGAGATCGTAGATACGCAGTATTTT. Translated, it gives CSAPKAGEIVDTQYF.

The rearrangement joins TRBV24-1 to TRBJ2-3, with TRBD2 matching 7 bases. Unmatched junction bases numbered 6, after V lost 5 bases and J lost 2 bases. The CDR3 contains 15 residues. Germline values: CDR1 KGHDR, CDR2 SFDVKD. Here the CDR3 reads CATSGRRGNTDTQYF. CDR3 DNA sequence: TGTGCCACCAGTGGACGGCGGGGGAACACAGATACGCAGTATTTT.

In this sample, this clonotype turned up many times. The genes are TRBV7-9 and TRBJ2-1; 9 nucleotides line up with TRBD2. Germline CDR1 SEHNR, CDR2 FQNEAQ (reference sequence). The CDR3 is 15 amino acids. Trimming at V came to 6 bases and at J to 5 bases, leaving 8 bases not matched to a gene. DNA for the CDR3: TGTGCCAGCAGGATGGGACTAGCAGGCCACAATGAGCAGTTCTTC. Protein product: CASRMGLAGHNEQFF.

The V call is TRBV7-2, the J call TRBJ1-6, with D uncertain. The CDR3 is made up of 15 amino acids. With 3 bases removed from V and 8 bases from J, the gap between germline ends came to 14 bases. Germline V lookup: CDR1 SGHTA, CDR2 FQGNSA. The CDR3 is CASSFPIWADSPLHF. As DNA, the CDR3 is TGTGCCAGCAGCTTCCCGATCTGGGCGGATTCACCCCTCCACTTT.

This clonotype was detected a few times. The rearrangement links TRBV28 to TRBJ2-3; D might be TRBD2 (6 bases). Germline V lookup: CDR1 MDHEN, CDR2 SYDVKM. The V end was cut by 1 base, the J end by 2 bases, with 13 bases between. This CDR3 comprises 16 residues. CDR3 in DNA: TGTGCCAGCAGTTTATCGGGTCGGGGGAACACAGATACGCAGTATTTT. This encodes CASSLSGRGNTDTQYF.

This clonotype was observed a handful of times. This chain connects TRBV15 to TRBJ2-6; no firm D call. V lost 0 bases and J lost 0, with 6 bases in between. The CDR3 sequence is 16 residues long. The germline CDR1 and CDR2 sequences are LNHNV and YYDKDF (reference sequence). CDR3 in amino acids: CATSRDLGSGANVLTF. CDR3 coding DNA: TGTGCCACCAGCAGAGATCTGGGCTCTGGGGCCAACGTCCTGACTTTC.

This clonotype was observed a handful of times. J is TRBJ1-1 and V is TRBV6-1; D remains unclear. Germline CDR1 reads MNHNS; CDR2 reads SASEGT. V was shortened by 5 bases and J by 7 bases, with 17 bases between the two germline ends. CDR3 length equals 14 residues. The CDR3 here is CASSINRNNDEAFF. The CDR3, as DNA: TGTGCCAGCAGTATTAATAGGAATAATGATGAAGCTTTCTTT.

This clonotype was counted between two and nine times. In DNA, the CDR3 is TGTGCCAGCAGTTTATCTACTAGCGGCACAGATACGCAGTATTTT. It translates to CASSLSTSGTDTQYF. This chain connects TRBV27 to TRBJ2-3; 7 positions agree with TRBD2. The junction had 1 base not matched to a gene; V was cut back by 0 bases and J by 1 base. The CDR3 loop spans 15 amino acids. Per the germline V gene, CDR1 is MNHEY and CDR2 is SMNVEV (reference sequence).

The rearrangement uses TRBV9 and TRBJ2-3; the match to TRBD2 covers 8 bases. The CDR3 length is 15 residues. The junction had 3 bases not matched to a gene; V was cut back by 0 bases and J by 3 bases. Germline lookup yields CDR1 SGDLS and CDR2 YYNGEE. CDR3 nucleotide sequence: TGTGCCAGCAGCGTAGCTAGCGGGCAGACAGATACGCAGTATTTT. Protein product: CASSVASGQTDTQYF.

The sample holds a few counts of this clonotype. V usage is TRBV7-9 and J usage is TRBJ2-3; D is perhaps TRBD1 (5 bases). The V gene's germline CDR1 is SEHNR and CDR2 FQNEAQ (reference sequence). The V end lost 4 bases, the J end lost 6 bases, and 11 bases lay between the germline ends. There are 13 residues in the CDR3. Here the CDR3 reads CASSSHPGDTQYF. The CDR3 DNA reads TGTGCCAGCAGCTCGCACCCAGGGGATACGCAGTATTTT.

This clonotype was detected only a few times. CDR3 residues: CASNPTTDRPLTEAFF. The CDR3 DNA is TGCGCCAGCAACCCAACGACGGACAGGCCCCTGACTGAAGCTTTCTTT. J is TRBJ1-1 and V is TRBV5-1; 7 nucleotides match TRBD1. CDR1 is SGHRS, CDR2 YFSETQ, per germline. CDR3 length: 16 amino acids. V trimming: 6 bases; J trimming: 5 bases; junction bases outside the gene matches: 16.

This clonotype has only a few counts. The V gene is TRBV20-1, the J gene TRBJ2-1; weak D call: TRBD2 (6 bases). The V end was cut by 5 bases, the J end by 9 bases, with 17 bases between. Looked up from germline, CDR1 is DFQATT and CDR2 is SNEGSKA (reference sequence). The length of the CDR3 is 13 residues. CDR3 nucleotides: TGCAGTGCTTATAGAGGGCAGGGAGGTGAGCAGTTCTTC. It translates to CSAYRGQGGEQFF.

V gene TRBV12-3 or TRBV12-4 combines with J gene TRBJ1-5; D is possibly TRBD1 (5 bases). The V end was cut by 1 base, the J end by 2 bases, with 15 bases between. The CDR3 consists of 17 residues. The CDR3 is CASSLEGSGLGNQPQHF. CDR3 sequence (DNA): TGTGCCAGCAGTTTAGAGGGGTCAGGGCTCGGCAATCAGCCCCAGCATTTT.

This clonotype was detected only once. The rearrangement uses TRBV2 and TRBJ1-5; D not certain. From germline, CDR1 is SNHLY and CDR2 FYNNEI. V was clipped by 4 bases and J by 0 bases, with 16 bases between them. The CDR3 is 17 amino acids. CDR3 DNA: TGTGCCAGCAGTGCCTTGGAGGACCTTTATAGCAATCAGCCCCAGCATTTT. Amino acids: CASSALEDLYSNQPQHF.

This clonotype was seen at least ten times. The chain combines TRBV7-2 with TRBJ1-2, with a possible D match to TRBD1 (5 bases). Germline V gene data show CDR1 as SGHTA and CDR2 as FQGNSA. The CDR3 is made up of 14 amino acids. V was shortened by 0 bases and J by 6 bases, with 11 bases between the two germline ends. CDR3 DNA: TGTGCCAGCAGCTTAGCCGGGGGTAAGAATGGCTACACCTTC. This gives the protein CASSLAGGKNGYTF.

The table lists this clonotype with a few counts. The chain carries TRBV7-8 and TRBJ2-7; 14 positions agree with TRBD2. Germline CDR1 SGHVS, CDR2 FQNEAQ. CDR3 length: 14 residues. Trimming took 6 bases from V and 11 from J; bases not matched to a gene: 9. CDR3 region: CASSPGTSGGNEYF. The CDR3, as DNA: TGTGCCAGCAGTCCCGGGACTAGCGGGGGAAACGAGTACTTC.

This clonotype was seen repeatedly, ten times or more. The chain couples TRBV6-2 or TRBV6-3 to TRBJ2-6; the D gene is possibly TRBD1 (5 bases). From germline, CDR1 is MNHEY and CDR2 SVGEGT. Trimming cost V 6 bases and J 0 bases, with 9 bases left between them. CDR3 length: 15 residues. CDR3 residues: CASRQDSSGANVLTF. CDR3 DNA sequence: TGTGCCAGCAGACAAGACAGCTCTGGGGCCAACGTCCTGACTTTC.